This paragraph covers one TCR beta chain sequence. The record originates from a study of OX40 agonist ivuxolimab in advanced cancers. Produced via immunoSEQ multiplex PCR; TCRdb's table is partial and in-frame only. The table has about 78,000 clones, almost 95% seen once. There are 12 residues in the CDR3. The V gene end was trimmed by 5 bases and the J gene end by 5 bases; junction bases not matched to a gene: 2. CDR1 SGHNT and CDR2 YENEEA come from the germline V gene. Specimen: CD4+ or CD8+ T cells sorted from blood, collected in a trial of the OX40 agonist ivuxolimab. This clonotype was obtained from an adult with an advanced solid tumor such as melanoma, head and neck, liver or kidney cancer. V usage is TRBV11-3 and J usage is TRBJ2-5, with 7 bases matching TRBD1. The CDR3: CASSQDRETQYF. The CDR3 bases are TGTGCCAGCAGCCAGGACAGGGAGACCCAGTACTTC.